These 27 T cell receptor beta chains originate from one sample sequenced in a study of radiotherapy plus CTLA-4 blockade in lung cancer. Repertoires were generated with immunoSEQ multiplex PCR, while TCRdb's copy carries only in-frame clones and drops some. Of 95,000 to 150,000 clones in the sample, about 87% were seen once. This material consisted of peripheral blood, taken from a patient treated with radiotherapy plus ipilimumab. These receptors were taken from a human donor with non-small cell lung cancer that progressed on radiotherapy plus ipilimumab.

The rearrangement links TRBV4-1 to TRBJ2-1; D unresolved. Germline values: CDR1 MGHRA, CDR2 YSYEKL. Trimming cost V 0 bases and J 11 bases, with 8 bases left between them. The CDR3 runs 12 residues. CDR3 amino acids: CASSQEIRKQFF. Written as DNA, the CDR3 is TGCGCCAGCAGCCAAGAGATCCGTAAGCAGTTCTTC.

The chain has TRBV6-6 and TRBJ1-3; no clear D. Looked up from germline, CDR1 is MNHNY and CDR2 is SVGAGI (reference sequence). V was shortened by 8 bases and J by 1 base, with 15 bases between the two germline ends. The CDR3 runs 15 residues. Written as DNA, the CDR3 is TGTGCCAGCCTGGGCCTTGCCACGTCTGGAAACACCATATATTTT. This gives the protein CASLGLATSGNTIYF.

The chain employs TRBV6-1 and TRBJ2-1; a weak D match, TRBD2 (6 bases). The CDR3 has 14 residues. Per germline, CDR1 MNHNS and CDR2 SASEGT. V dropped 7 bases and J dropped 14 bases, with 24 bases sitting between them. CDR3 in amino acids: CASNTPGTFLHEFF. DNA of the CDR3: TGTGCCAGCAACACCCCTGGGACTTTCCTCCATGAGTTCTTC.

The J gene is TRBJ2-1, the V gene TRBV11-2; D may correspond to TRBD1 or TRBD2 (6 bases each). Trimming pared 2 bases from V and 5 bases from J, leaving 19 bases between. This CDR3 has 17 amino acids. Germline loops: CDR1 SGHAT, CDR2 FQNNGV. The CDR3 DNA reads TGTGCCAGCAGCTTATTGGTCAGTGAGGGGGGCCACAATGAGCAGTTCTTC. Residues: CASSLLVSEGGHNEQFF.

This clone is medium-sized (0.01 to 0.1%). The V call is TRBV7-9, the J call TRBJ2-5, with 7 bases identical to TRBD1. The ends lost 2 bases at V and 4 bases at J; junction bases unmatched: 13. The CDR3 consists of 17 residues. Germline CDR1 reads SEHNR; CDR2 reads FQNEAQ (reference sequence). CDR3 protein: CASSLRDSREARETQYF. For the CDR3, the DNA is TGTGCCAGCAGCTTACGGGACAGCCGGGAAGCTCGAGAGACCCAGTACTTC. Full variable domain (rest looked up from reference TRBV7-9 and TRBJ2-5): DTGVSQNPRHKITKRGQNVTFRCDPISEHNRLYWYRQTLGQGPEFLTYFQNEAQLEKSRLLSDRFSAERPKGSFSTLEIQRTEQGDSAMYLCASSLRDSREARETQYFGPGTRLLVL.

CDR3 residues: CATSWESEQFF. CDR3 DNA sequence: TGTGCCACCAGCTGGGAGTCTGAGCAGTTCTTC. The chain links TRBV15 to TRBJ2-1, with D perhaps matching TRBD2 (5 bases). Germline V CDR1 and CDR2: LNHNV, YYDKDF (reference sequence). Trimming took 5 bases from V and 9 from J, leaving 8 bases between them. The CDR3 has 11 residues. The full variable domain, rest sourced from reference TRBV15 and TRBJ2-1, is DAMVIQNPRYQVTQFGKPVTLSCSQTLNHNVMYWYQQKSSQAPKLLFHYYDKDFNNEADTPDNFQSRRPNTSFCFLDIRSPGLGDTAMYLCATSWESEQFFGPGTRLTVL.

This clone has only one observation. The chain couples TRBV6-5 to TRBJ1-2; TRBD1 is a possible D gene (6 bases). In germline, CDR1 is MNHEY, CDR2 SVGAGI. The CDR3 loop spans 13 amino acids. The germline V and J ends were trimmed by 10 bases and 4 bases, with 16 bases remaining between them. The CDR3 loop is CATGTITTYGYTF. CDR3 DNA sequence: TGTGCCACAGGGACAATCACGACCTATGGCTACACCTTC.

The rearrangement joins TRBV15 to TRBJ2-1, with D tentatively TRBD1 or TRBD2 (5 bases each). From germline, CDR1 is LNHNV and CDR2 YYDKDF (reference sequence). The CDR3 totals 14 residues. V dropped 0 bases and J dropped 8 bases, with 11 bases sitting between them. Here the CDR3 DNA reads TGTGCCACCAGCAGAGAGGGTCGGGGCTATGAGCAGTTCTTC. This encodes CATSREGRGYEQFF. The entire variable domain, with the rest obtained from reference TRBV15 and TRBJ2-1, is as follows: DAMVIQNPRYQVTQFGKPVTLSCSQTLNHNVMYWYQQKSSQAPKLLFHYYDKDFNNEADTPDNFQSRRPNTSFCFLDIRSPGLGDTAMYLCATSREGRGYEQFFGPGTRLTVL.

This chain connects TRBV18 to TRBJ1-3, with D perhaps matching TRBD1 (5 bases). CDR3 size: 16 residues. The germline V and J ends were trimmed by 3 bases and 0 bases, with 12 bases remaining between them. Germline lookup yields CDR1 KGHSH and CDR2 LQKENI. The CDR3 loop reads CASSPEVGGSGNTIYF. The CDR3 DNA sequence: TGTGCCAGCTCACCCGAGGTGGGGGGCTCTGGAAACACCATATATTTT.

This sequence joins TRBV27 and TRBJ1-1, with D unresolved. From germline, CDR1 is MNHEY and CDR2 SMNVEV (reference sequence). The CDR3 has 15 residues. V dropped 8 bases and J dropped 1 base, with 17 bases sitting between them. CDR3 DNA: TGTGCCAGCTCCGACCGGCAAGGAGAGAACACTGAAGCTTTCTTT. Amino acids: CASSDRQGENTEAFF.

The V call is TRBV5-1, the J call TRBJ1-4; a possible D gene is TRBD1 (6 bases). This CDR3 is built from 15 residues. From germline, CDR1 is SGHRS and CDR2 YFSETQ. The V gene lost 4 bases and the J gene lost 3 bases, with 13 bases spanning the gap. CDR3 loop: CASSNTGRANEKLFF. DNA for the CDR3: TGCGCCAGCAGCAATACAGGGCGGGCTAATGAAAAACTGTTTTTT.

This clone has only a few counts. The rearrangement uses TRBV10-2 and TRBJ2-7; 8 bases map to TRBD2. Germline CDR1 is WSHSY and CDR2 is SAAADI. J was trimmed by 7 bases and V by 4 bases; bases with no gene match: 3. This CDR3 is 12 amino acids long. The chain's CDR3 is CASSAGGGEQYF. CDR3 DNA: TGCGCCAGCAGTGCGGGAGGGGGTGAGCAGTACTTC.

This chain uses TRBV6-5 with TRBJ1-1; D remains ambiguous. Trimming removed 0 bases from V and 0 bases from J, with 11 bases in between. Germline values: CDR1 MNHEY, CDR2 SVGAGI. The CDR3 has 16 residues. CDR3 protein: CASSYSNVRMNTEAFF. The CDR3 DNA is TGTGCCAGCAGTTACTCCAATGTACGAATGAACACTGAAGCTTTCTTT.

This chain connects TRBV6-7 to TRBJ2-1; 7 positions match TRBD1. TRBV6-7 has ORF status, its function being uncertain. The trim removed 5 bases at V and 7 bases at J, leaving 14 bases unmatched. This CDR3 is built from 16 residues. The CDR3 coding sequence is TGTGCCAGCAGTCACCCGGGACAGTCGTCTCTTAATGAGCAGTTCTTC. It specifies CASSHPGQSSLNEQFF.

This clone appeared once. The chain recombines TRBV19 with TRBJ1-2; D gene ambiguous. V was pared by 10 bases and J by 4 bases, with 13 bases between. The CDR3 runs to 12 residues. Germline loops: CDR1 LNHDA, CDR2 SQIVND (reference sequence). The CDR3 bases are TGTGCCATCTCGGACGCTCCCTATGGCTACACCTTC. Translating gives CAISDAPYGYTF.

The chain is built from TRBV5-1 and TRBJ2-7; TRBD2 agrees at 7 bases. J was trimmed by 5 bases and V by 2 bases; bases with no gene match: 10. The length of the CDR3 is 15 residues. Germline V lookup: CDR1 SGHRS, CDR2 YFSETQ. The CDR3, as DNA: TGCGCCAGCAGCTTTGAGCCGGGACTAAAGAACGAGCAGTACTTC. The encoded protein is CASSFEPGLKNEQYF.

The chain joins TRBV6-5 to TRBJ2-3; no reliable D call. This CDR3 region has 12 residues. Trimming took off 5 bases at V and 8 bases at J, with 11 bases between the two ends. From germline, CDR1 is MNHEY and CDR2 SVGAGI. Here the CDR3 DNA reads TGTGCCAGCAGTAACGCGCGGAGTACGCAGTATTTT. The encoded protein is CASSNARSTQYF.

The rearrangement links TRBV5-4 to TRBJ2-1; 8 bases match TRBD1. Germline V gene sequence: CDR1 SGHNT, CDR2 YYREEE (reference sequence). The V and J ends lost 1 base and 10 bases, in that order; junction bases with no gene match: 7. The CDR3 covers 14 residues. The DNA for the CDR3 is TGTGCCAGCAGCTTGAGGACAGGGTCCAACGAGCAGTTCTTC. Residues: CASSLRTGSNEQFF.

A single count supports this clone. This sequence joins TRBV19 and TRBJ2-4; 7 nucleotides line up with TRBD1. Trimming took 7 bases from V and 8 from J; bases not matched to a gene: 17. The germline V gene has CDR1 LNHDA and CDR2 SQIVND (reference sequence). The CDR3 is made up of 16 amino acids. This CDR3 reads CASTLGRGSGQDIQYF. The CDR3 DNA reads TGTGCCAGTACTCTAGGCCGGGGATCCGGACAGGACATTCAGTACTTC.

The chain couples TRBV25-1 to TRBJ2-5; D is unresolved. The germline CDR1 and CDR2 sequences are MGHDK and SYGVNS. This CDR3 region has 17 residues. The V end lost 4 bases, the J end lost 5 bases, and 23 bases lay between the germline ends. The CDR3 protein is CASSGAPEDQPGETQYF. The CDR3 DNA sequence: TGTGCCAGCAGTGGGGCCCCAGAGGATCAACCTGGGGAGACCCAGTACTTC.

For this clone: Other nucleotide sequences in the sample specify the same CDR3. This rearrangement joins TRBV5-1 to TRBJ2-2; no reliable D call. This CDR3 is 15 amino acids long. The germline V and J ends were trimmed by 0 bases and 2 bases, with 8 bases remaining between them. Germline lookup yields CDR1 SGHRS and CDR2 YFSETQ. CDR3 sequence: CASSLVGSNTGELFF. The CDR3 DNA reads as TGCGCCAGCAGCTTGGTAGGATCAAACACCGGGGAGCTGTTTTTT.

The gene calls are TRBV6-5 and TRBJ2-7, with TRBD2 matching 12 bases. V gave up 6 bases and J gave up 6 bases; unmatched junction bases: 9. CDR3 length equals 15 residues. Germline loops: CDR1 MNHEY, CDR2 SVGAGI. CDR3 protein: CASSLRTSGIGEQYF. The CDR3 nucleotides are TGTGCCAGCAGCTTACGGACTAGCGGGATCGGCGAGCAGTACTTC.

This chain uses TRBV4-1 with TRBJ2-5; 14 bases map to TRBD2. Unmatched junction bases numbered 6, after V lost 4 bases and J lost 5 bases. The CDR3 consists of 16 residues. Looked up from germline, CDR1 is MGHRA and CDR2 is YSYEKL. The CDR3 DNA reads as TGCGCCAGCAGCCCGGGGACTAGCGGGAGTTTCGAGACCCAGTACTTC. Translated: CASSPGTSGSFETQYF.

In DNA, the CDR3 is TGTGCCAGCAGATCCTCCGGGACAGGGCAGGAGACCCAGTACTTC. Protein: CASRSSGTGQETQYF. The chain uses TRBV6-5 and TRBJ2-5, with TRBD1 identical over 9 bases. Germline CDR1 is MNHEY and CDR2 is SVGAGI. The V and J ends lost 6 bases and 5 bases, in that order; junction bases with no gene match: 10. This CDR3 spans 15 amino acids.

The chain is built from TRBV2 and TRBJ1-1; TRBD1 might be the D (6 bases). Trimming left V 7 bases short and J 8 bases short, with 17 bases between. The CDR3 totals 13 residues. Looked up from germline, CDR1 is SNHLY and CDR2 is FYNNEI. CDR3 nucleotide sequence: TGTGCCAGCATTCCCGGGGGGCTGACCGAAGCTTTCTTT. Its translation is CASIPGGLTEAFF.

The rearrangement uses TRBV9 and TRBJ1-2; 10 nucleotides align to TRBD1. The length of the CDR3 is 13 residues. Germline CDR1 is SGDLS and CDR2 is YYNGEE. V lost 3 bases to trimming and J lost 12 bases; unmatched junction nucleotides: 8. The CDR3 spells CASSGIRDRGNTF. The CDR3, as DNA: TGTGCCAGCAGCGGGATTCGGGACAGGGGTAACACCTTC.

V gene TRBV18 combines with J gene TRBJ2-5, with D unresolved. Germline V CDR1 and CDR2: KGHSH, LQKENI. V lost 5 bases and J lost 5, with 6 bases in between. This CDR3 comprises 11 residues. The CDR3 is CASSTLETQYF. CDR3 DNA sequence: TGTGCCAGCTCAACCTTGGAGACCCAGTACTTC.